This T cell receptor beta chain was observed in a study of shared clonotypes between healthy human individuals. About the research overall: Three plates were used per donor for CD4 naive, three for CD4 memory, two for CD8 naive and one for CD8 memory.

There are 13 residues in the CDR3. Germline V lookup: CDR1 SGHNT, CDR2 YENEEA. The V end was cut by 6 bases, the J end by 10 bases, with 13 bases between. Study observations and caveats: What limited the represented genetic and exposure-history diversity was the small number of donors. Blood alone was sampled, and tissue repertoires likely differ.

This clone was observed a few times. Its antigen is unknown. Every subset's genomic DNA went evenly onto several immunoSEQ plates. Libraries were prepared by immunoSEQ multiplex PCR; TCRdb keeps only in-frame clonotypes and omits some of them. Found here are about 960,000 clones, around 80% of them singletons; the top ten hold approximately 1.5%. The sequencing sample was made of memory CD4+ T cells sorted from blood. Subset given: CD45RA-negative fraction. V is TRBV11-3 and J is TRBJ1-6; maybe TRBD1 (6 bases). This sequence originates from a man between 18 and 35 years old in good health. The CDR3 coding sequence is TGTGCCAGCAGTACAGGGCTCGGGTCACCCCTCCACTTT. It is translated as CASSTGLGSPLHF. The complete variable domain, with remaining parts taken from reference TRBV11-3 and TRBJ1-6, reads EAGVVQSPRYKIIEKKQPVAFWCNPISGHNTLYWYLQNLGQGPELLIRYENEEAVDDSQLPKDRFSAERLKGVDSTLKIQPAELGDSAVYLCASSTGLGSPLHFGNGTRLTVT.